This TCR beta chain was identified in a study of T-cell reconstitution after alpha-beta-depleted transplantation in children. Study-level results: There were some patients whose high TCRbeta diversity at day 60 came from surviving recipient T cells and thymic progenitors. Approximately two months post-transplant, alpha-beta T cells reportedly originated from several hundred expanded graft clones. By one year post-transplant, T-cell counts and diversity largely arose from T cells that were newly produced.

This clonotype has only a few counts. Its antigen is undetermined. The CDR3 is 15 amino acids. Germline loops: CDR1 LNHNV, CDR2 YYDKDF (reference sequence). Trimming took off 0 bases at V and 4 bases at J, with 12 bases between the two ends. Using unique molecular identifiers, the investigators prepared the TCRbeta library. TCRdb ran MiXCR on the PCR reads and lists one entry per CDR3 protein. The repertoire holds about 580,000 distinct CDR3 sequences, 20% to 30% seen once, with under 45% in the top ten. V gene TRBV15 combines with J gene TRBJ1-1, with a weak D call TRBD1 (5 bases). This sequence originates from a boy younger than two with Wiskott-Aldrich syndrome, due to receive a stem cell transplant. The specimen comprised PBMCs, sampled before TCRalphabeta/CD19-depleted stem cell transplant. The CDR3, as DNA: TGTGCCACCAGCAGAGATCTAGGGGCCGGCACTGAAGCTTTCTTT. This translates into CATSRDLGAGTEAFF.